The 28 T cell receptor beta chains in this list originate from one sample, sequenced in a study of blood T cell repertoires in COVID-19. TCRdb keeps only in-frame clones here, not all; method: immunoSEQ multiplex PCR. Among about 160,000 clones, approximately 81% were seen once, and the ten largest hold 8.3%. The sequencing sample was made of peripheral blood. Source of these receptors: a woman aged 55 to 70 with COVID-19, enrolled during active disease.

The sample holds a few counts of this clone. J is TRBJ1-1 and V is TRBV6-4; no reliable D call. Trimming cost V 2 bases and J 5 bases, with 15 bases left between them. In germline, CDR1 is MRHNA, CDR2 SNTAGT. The CDR3 is 15 amino acids. CDR3 sequence (DNA): TGTGCCAGCAGTGACCCCGCCCGGGGAATAACTGAAGCTTTCTTT. It codes for CASSDPARGITEAFF.

This chain connects TRBV5-1 to TRBJ1-5; D is unclear. CDR1 SGHRS and CDR2 YFSETQ come from the germline V gene. Trimming took off 0 bases at V and 0 bases at J, with 4 bases between the two ends. The CDR3 is made up of 14 amino acids. The CDR3 protein is CASSLDSSNQPQHF. As DNA, the CDR3 is TGCGCCAGCAGCTTGGACAGTAGCAATCAGCCCCAGCATTTT.

The V and J genes are TRBV3-1 (or the pseudogene TRBV3-2) and TRBJ1-4; weak D call: TRBD1 (6 bases). The CDR3 is made up of 15 amino acids. V was cut by 5 bases and J by 6 bases, with 16 bases left in between. CDR1 is LGHDT, CDR2 YNNKEL, per germline (reference sequence). The CDR3 loop is CASSTRTDRDEKLFF. Here the CDR3 DNA reads TGTGCCAGCAGCACCCGGACAGATCGGGATGAAAAACTGTTTTTT.

The chain links TRBV10-3 to TRBJ2-3; D might be TRBD1 (5 bases). The CDR3 is 12 amino acids. V lost 5 bases, J lost 5 bases, and 8 bases lay in between. Germline V lookup: CDR1 ENHRY, CDR2 SYGVKD. CDR3 DNA sequence: TGTGCCATCAGTCCAGGGAAAGATACGCAGTATTTT. Protein: CAISPGKDTQYF.

This clone was counted a single time. The V gene is TRBV6-6, the J gene TRBJ2-7; 9 bases match TRBD1. The CDR3 sequence is 13 residues long. V was clipped by 4 bases and J by 9 bases; unmatched bases: 7. CDR1 is MNHNY, CDR2 SVGAGI, per germline (reference sequence). Here the CDR3 DNA reads TGTGCCAGCAGTTTTTCGGACAGGGGAGTGCAGTACGTC. This translates into CASSFSDRGVQYV.

J is TRBJ1-5 and V is TRBV6-2 or TRBV6-3; no definite D call. CDR3 size: 16 residues. Trimming cost V 5 bases and J 0 bases, with 14 bases left between them. From germline, CDR1 is MNHEY and CDR2 SVGEGT. For the CDR3, the DNA is TGTGCCAGCAGTAGCTCGGGAGGCGTTAGCAATCAGCCCCAGCATTTT. Translated: CASSSSGGVSNQPQHF.

V usage is TRBV24-1 and J usage is TRBJ2-5, with 8 positions matching TRBD1. Trimming took 3 bases from V and 4 from J; bases not matched to a gene: 6. This CDR3 is 15 amino acids long. Germline V gene sequence: CDR1 KGHDR, CDR2 SFDVKD. CDR3 loop: CATSDVRQGRETQYF. The CDR3 coding sequence is TGTGCCACCAGTGATGTTCGACAGGGGCGAGAGACCCAGTACTTC.

V gene TRBV30 combines with J gene TRBJ1-1, with D perhaps TRBD1 (6 bases). V was shortened by 4 bases and J by 5 bases, with 11 bases between the two germline ends. Germline V gene lookup returns CDR1 GTSNPN and CDR2 SVGIG (reference sequence). The CDR3 length is 12 residues. CDR3 sequence: CAWKGGGTEAFF. The CDR3 nucleotides are TGTGCCTGGAAGGGGGGGGGAACTGAAGCTTTCTTT.

This rearrangement joins TRBV4-1 to TRBJ1-1; TRBD1 agrees at 12 bases. V shed 1 base and J 3 bases; nucleotides not matched to a gene: 9. This CDR3 comprises 18 residues. CDR1 and CDR2 from the germline V gene are MGHRA and YSYEKL. For the CDR3, the DNA is TGCGCCAGCAGCCAAGTACCGGGACAGGGGGCGCGGTACACTGAAGCTTTCTTT. Encoded protein: CASSQVPGQGARYTEAFF.

The CDR3 DNA sequence: TGTGCCAGCAGCTTTGGGGGGGCAGCGCAGTATTTT. Residues: CASSFGGAAQYF. The chain carries TRBV11-3 and TRBJ2-3; possibly TRBD2 for D (7 bases). The CDR3 runs 12 residues. The germline V and J ends were trimmed by 3 bases and 10 bases, with 11 bases remaining between them. CDR1 and CDR2 (germline): SGHNT, YENEEA.

The CDR3: CASRDSFNQPQHF. The CDR3 DNA sequence: TGTGCCAGCCGGGACAGCTTCAATCAGCCCCAGCATTTT. This chain links TRBV6-5 with TRBJ1-5; 7 bases line up with TRBD1. Germline lookup yields CDR1 MNHEY and CDR2 SVGAGI. This CDR3 contains 13 residues. The junction had 4 bases not matched to a gene; V was cut back by 8 bases and J by 3 bases.

This clone showed up just a few times. This chain connects TRBV5-1 to TRBJ2-3; unclear D gene. V was cut by 3 bases and J by 0 bases, with 11 bases left in between. Germline loops: CDR1 SGHRS, CDR2 YFSETQ. The CDR3 runs 15 residues. In nucleotides, the CDR3 is TGCGCCAGCAGCTCTCAGACTCAAAGCACAGATACGCAGTATTTT. Translating it yields CASSSQTQSTDTQYF.

J is TRBJ1-1 and V is TRBV19; D is possibly TRBD1 (6 bases). Germline V gene sequence: CDR1 LNHDA, CDR2 SQIVND (reference sequence). The CDR3 has 14 residues. Between the trimmed V and J ends, which lost 7 bases and 3 bases, there was a span of 15 bases. The CDR3: CASITRGKDTEAFF. The CDR3 nucleotides read TGTGCCAGTATTACCAGGGGTAAGGACACTGAAGCTTTCTTT.

The chain links TRBV6-5 to TRBJ2-7, with TRBD2 identical over 10 bases. The CDR3 spans 15 residues. Trimming removed 5 bases from V and 5 bases from J; junction bases left unmatched: 9. Germline V CDR1 and CDR2: MNHEY, SVGAGI. The CDR3 sequence: CASSLSGGAYHEQYV. In DNA, the CDR3 is TGTGCCAGCAGTCTAAGCGGGGGGGCTTACCACGAGCAGTACGTC.

The V and J genes are TRBV9 and TRBJ2-1, with a possible D match to TRBD2 (5 bases). The CDR3 spans 14 residues. Germline assignment: CDR1 SGDLS and CDR2 YYNGEE. V lost 4 bases and J 8 bases, leaving 16 bases between the germline ends. In DNA, the CDR3 is TGTGCCAGCAGCCCTCGGACGGGGTTCGATGAGCAGTTCTTC. Encoded protein: CASSPRTGFDEQFF.

The chain is built from TRBV19 and TRBJ1-2, with 10 bases that match TRBD1. The ends lost 5 bases at V and 8 bases at J; junction bases unmatched: 11. Germline V gene sequence: CDR1 LNHDA, CDR2 SQIVND (reference sequence). The CDR3 covers 15 residues. CDR3 amino acids: CASSLNDRGRKGYTF. In DNA, the CDR3 is TGTGCCAGTAGTCTGAACGACAGGGGGCGGAAAGGCTACACCTTC. The entire variable domain, with the rest obtained from reference TRBV19 and TRBJ1-2, is as follows: DGGITQSPKYLFRKEGQNVTLSCEQNLNHDAMYWYRQDPGQGLRLIYYSQIVNDFQKGDIAEGYSVSREKKESFPLTVTSAQKNPTAFYLCASSLNDRGRKGYTFGSGTRLTVV.

V gene TRBV2 combines with J gene TRBJ2-3; a weak D match, TRBD2 (6 bases). Germline V gene sequence: CDR1 SNHLY, CDR2 FYNNEI. This CDR3 contains 12 residues. Trimming removed 4 bases at V and 8 bases at J, with 10 bases between. CDR3 residues: CASSGGRSTQYF. The CDR3 nucleotides read TGTGCCAGCAGTGGGGGGAGGAGTACGCAGTATTTT.

The V call is TRBV5-4, the J call TRBJ2-5, with D unclear. This CDR3 comprises 13 residues. Trimming pared 0 bases from V and 5 bases from J, leaving 8 bases between. The germline gives CDR1 SGHNT, CDR2 YYREEE (reference sequence). CDR3: CASSLGGSETQYF. The CDR3 coding sequence is TGTGCCAGCAGCTTGGGAGGATCGGAGACCCAGTACTTC.

This rearrangement joins TRBV6-5 to TRBJ1-2, with 8 nucleotides matching TRBD1. The V and J ends lost 6 bases and 5 bases, in that order; junction bases with no gene match: 8. Per the germline V gene, CDR1 is MNHEY and CDR2 is SVGAGI. This CDR3 is 14 amino acids long. The CDR3 here is CASSRDRSGYGYTF. The CDR3 DNA reads TGTGCCAGCAGCAGGGACAGGAGTGGGTATGGCTACACCTTC.

The chain couples TRBV18 to TRBJ2-5; 7 nucleotides line up with TRBD2. This CDR3 contains 13 residues. CDR1 and CDR2 from the germline V gene are KGHSH and LQKENI. Germline trimming cut 6 bases from V and 4 bases from J; bases unmatched to any gene: 5. The CDR3 DNA reads as TGTGCCAGCTCCCTCGGACTAGGAGAGACCCAGTACTTC. Residues: CASSLGLGETQYF.

This rearrangement joins TRBV15 to TRBJ1-4; D possibly corresponds to TRBD1 (5 bases). Trimming pared 0 bases from V and 5 bases from J, leaving 10 bases between. Germline V gives CDR1 LNHNV, CDR2 YYDKDF (reference sequence). This CDR3 spans 15 amino acids. CDR3 residues: CATSRDRDYNEKLFF. The CDR3 nucleotides read TGTGCCACCAGCAGAGATAGGGACTACAATGAAAAACTGTTTTTT.

This rearrangement joins TRBV7-2 to TRBJ2-7; 8 bases map to TRBD1. The CDR3 covers 15 residues. The germline gives CDR1 SGHTA, CDR2 FQGNSA. Trimming cost V 3 bases and J 2 bases; bases outside gene matches: 6. The CDR3, as DNA: TGTGCCAGCAGCTTGTTGACAGGGGACCCCTACGAGCAGTACTTC. As protein: CASSLLTGDPYEQYF.

The rearrangement joins TRBV14 to TRBJ2-2, with 9 bases aligning to TRBD2. This CDR3 is 17 amino acids long. CDR1 and CDR2 from the germline V gene are SGHDN and FVKESK. Trimming at V came to 3 bases and at J to 7 bases, leaving 12 bases not matched to a gene. This chain's CDR3 is CASSQPAGGYDGGELFF. The CDR3 DNA is TGTGCCAGCAGCCAGCCAGCGGGAGGTTATGATGGCGGGGAGCTGTTTTTT. The whole variable domain, filled in from reference TRBV14 and TRBJ2-2, reads EAGVTQFPSHSVIEKGQTVTLRCDPISGHDNLYWYRRVMGKEIKFLLHFVKESKQDESGMPNNRFLAERTGGTYSTLKVQPAELEDSGVYFCASSQPAGGYDGGELFFGEGSRLTVL.

J is TRBJ2-2 and V is TRBV10-3, with D maybe TRBD2 (5 bases). V lost 4 bases to trimming and J lost 4 bases, with 13 bases between them. Germline lookup yields CDR1 ENHRY and CDR2 SYGVKD. The CDR3 totals 15 residues. The CDR3 is CAISASGKGTGELFF. The CDR3 DNA sequence: TGTGCCATCAGTGCTTCGGGGAAAGGCACCGGGGAGCTGTTTTTT.

J is TRBJ1-2 and V is TRBV6-1; 8 bases map to TRBD1. The V gene's germline CDR1 is MNHNS and CDR2 SASEGT. J was trimmed by 6 bases and V by 1 base; bases with no gene match: 7. This CDR3 comprises 15 residues. The CDR3 coding sequence is TGTGCCAGCAGTGAAGGGGCAGGGGGCATGGATGGCTACACCTTC. Protein: CASSEGAGGMDGYTF.

The V call is TRBV7-3, the J call TRBJ2-5; perhaps TRBD2 as D (5 bases). V was shortened by 2 bases and J by 1 base, with 11 bases between the two germline ends. The CDR3 spans 15 residues. Germline V lookup: CDR1 SGHTA, CDR2 FQGTGA. The CDR3 coding sequence is TGTGCCAGCAGCTTAGGTTCGAGCGGCCAAGAGACCCAGTACTTC. The encoded protein is CASSLGSSGQETQYF.

The chain joins TRBV6-6 to TRBJ2-1; D might be TRBD1 (6 bases). CDR3 length equals 14 residues. V was pared by 6 bases and J by 4 bases, with 13 bases between. Germline assignment: CDR1 MNHNY and CDR2 SVGAGI (reference sequence). The CDR3 DNA sequence: TGTGCCAGCAGCCGCAGGGGAAAGTACAATGAGCAGTTCTTC. Translation gives CASSRRGKYNEQFF.

The chain employs TRBV7-9 and TRBJ2-4, with TRBD2 identical over 12 bases. Germline lookup yields CDR1 SEHNR and CDR2 FQNEAQ (reference sequence). J gave up 7 bases and V 3 bases, and 4 bases lay outside the gene matches. This CDR3 region has 15 residues. The CDR3 DNA reads TGTGCCAGCAGCTTGAGGACTAGCGGGAACAACATTCAGTACTTC. It codes for CASSLRTSGNNIQYF.